Shown below are 27 T cell receptor beta chains from a single sample sequenced in a study of long-term antiretroviral therapy in people with HIV. Running of the v3.0 immunoSEQ assay took place at survey level. The table came from immunoSEQ multiplex PCR; TCRdb's copy has only in-frame clones and leaves some out. The profile shows roughly 30,000 clones, roughly 88% of them singletons. This specimen consisted of unsorted PBMCs, obtained 0.8 years before starting antiretroviral therapy. These receptors all stem from a man younger than 35 with HIV.

The chain joins TRBV6-6 to TRBJ1-2; D gene unclear. This CDR3 contains 11 residues. CDR1 MNHNY and CDR2 SVGAGI come from the germline V gene (reference sequence). Trimming stripped 5 bases from V and 8 bases from J, with 9 bases between. CDR3 protein: CASSPNEGYTF. The CDR3 region has the DNA TGTGCCAGCAGTCCGAACGAGGGCTACACCTTC.

The chain recombines TRBV9 with TRBJ2-7; D tentatively reads TRBD1 or TRBD2 (6 bases each). Trimming took off 3 bases at V and 0 bases at J, with 13 bases between the two ends. CDR3 length: 15 amino acids. Germline V gene data show CDR1 as SGDLS and CDR2 as YYNGEE. The DNA of the CDR3 is TGTGCCAGCAGCGGGGGGGCTTCTTACTCCTACGAGCAGTACTTC. Its protein is CASSGGASYSYEQYF.

Judged by abundance, this clone is medium-sized. The chain couples TRBV6-1 to TRBJ2-1, with D hard to call. Trimming shortened V by 3 bases and J by 9 bases, and 21 bases separated the two germline ends. Germline V gene lookup returns CDR1 MNHNS and CDR2 SASEGT. The CDR3 is 16 residues long. The CDR3, as DNA: TGTGCCAGCAGTGACCCCCTCCTAGACACGTCCACTGAGCAGTTCTTC. Its translation is CASSDPLLDTSTEQFF.

The V and J genes are TRBV9 and TRBJ1-5; the D is unclear. From germline, CDR1 is SGDLS and CDR2 YYNGEE. The germline V and J ends were trimmed by 0 bases and 5 bases, with 9 bases remaining between them. The CDR3 contains 14 residues. The CDR3 DNA sequence: TGTGCCAGCAGCGTAGGGGTGATGGATCAGCCCCAGCATTTT. Translated: CASSVGVMDQPQHF.

The genes are TRBV5-1 and TRBJ1-5; D remains unclear. V lost 0 bases, J lost 5 bases, and 6 bases lay in between. CDR1 and CDR2 from the germline V gene are SGHRS and YFSETQ. The CDR3 has 13 residues. DNA for the CDR3: TGCGCCAGCAGCTTGGGGGTGGATCAGCCCCAGCATTTT. This translates into CASSLGVDQPQHF.

The chain is built from TRBV10-3 and TRBJ2-5, with 8 positions matching TRBD1. The CDR3 length is 16 residues. The V segment lost 6 bases and the J segment 2 bases; nucleotides outside the gene matches: 11. Germline V gene data show CDR1 as ENHRY and CDR2 as SYGVKD. CDR3 sequence: CAIRSDRVGGQETQYF. The CDR3 DNA reads TGTGCCATCAGATCGGACAGGGTGGGGGGACAAGAGACCCAGTACTTC.

The V and J genes are TRBV6-5 and TRBJ1-2; TRBD1 is a possible D gene (5 bases). Looked up from germline, CDR1 is MNHEY and CDR2 is SVGAGI. The CDR3 sequence is 14 residues long. Trimming left V 0 bases short and J 7 bases short, with 12 bases between. CDR3 in DNA: TGTGCCAGCAGTTACTCGAACCGGGGGGTTGGCTACACCTTC. Residues: CASSYSNRGVGYTF.

The chain is built from TRBV7-2 and TRBJ1-1; a possible D gene is TRBD1 (5 bases). Germline V gene data show CDR1 as SGHTA and CDR2 as FQGNSA. The V end lost 1 base, the J end lost 11 bases, and 14 bases lay between the germline ends. CDR3 size: 13 residues. CDR3 bases: TGTGCCAGCAGCTTAGAGGGGTCGGGGTGGGCTTTCTTT. It specifies CASSLEGSGWAFF.

This clone was picked up a small number of times. V usage is TRBV5-4 and J usage is TRBJ2-2, with D perhaps matching TRBD2 (6 bases). Germline values: CDR1 SGHNT, CDR2 YYREEE (reference sequence). Trimming removed 9 bases at V and 6 bases at J, with 9 bases between. The CDR3 is made up of 11 amino acids. CDR3: CATLAAGELFF. DNA of the CDR3: TGTGCCACCTTAGCGGCCGGGGAGCTGTTTTTT.

The chain is built from TRBV4-2 and TRBJ2-1; 9 bases map to TRBD1. Germline-derived CDR1 and CDR2 are LGHNA and YNFKEQ. Trimming took 6 bases from V and 6 from J; bases not matched to a gene: 12. The CDR3 loop spans 16 amino acids. The CDR3 sequence: CASSRRLGQGPNEQFF. The CDR3 coding sequence is TGTGCCAGCAGTCGACGGTTGGGACAGGGCCCCAATGAGCAGTTCTTC.

The rearrangement uses TRBV7-9 and TRBJ1-1, with TRBD1 as a possible D gene (5 bases). From germline, CDR1 is SEHNR and CDR2 FQNEAQ (reference sequence). V was pared by 5 bases and J by 3 bases, with 16 bases between. CDR3 length equals 15 residues. The CDR3 protein is CASSPWGGADTEAFF. The CDR3 nucleotides are TGTGCCAGCAGCCCCTGGGGCGGAGCTGACACTGAAGCTTTCTTT. The variable domain in full, with the rest retrieved from reference TRBV7-9 and TRBJ1-1, is DTGVSQNPRHKITKRGQNVTFRCDPISEHNRLYWYRQTLGQGPEFLTYFQNEAQLEKSRLLSDRFSAERPKGSFSTLEIQRTEQGDSAMYLCASSPWGGADTEAFFGQGTRLTVV.

V gene TRBV2 combines with J gene TRBJ1-4; TRBD1 matches 10 bases. The CDR3 consists of 14 residues. Looked up from germline, CDR1 is SNHLY and CDR2 is FYNNEI. The V segment lost 5 bases and the J segment 6 bases; nucleotides outside the gene matches: 3. The chain's CDR3 is CASSTGTGDEKLFF. The CDR3 DNA reads TGTGCCAGCAGTACCGGGACAGGGGATGAAAAACTGTTTTTT.

The chain uses TRBV9 and TRBJ2-2; 12 bases are a match to TRBD2. J lost 7 bases, V lost 1 base, and 5 bases had no gene match. Germline CDR1 reads SGDLS; CDR2 reads YYNGEE. CDR3 length: 16 amino acids. The CDR3 DNA is TGTGCCAGCAGCGTACTAGCGGGGGGGCCTATCGGGGAGCTGTTTTTT. Amino acid sequence: CASSVLAGGPIGELFF.

The genes are TRBV28 and TRBJ1-5; the D is unclear. Germline lookup yields CDR1 MDHEN and CDR2 SYDVKM. V lost 6 bases and J 3 bases, leaving 12 bases between the germline ends. The CDR3 is 14 residues long. The CDR3 sequence: CASSLSPANQPQHF. Written as DNA, the CDR3 is TGTGCCAGCAGCCTCTCACCGGCCAATCAGCCCCAGCATTTT. Full variable domain (outside the CDR3, taken from reference TRBV28 and TRBJ1-5): DVKVTQSSRYLVKRTGEKVFLECVQDMDHENMFWYRQDPGLGLRLIYFSYDVKMKEKGDIPEGYSVSREKKERFSLILESASTNQTSMYLCASSLSPANQPQHFGDGTRLSIL.

This clone was seen just once. The V call is TRBV12-5, the J call TRBJ1-5, with D unresolved. This CDR3 has 13 residues. Per germline, CDR1 LGHNT and CDR2 FRNRAP. The ends were cut back, 6 bases at V and 3 bases at J, with 9 bases in the middle. CDR3 nucleotide sequence: TGTGCTAGTGGACCCGGACTCAATCAGCCCCAGCATTTT. This encodes CASGPGLNQPQHF.

This clone is a singleton in its sample. The chain links TRBV27 to TRBJ2-1, with 8 bases fitting TRBD2. CDR1 and CDR2 from the germline V gene are MNHEY and SMNVEV (reference sequence). The CDR3 is 13 residues long. V lost 3 bases and J lost 8; bases outside the gene matches: 3. This CDR3 reads CASSFETSDEQFF. CDR3 coding DNA: TGTGCCAGCAGTTTTGAGACTAGCGATGAGCAGTTCTTC.

This clone was picked up one time. This rearrangement joins TRBV11-2 to TRBJ1-1; tentatively, D is TRBD1 (5 bases). CDR3 length equals 11 residues. CDR1 is SGHAT and CDR2 is FQNNGV in the germline V gene. V gave up 5 bases and J gave up 7 bases, with 8 bases separating them. CDR3: CASSPRGEAFF. Written as DNA, the CDR3 is TGTGCCAGCAGCCCGAGGGGTGAAGCTTTCTTT.

The chain uses TRBV13 and TRBJ2-7, with TRBD1 matching over 11 bases. Germline values: CDR1 PRHDT, CDR2 FYEKMQ (reference sequence). The CDR3 loop spans 15 amino acids. Unmatched junction bases numbered 4, after V lost 0 bases and J lost 6 bases. DNA for the CDR3: TGTGCCAGCAGCTTAGGCCGAGGACAGGGGGCCGAGCAGTACTTC. Translating gives CASSLGRGQGAEQYF.

The chain is built from TRBV4-3 and TRBJ1-3, with D maybe TRBD1 (6 bases). The CDR3 covers 17 residues. V lost 0 bases and J 8 bases, leaving 20 bases between the germline ends. Germline V lookup: CDR1 LGHNA, CDR2 YSLEER. The DNA for the CDR3 is TGCGCCAGCAGCCAAGATCATTTAGGGACACCAAGGGACACCATATATTTT. The encoded protein is CASSQDHLGTPRDTIYF.

The chain couples TRBV6-6 to TRBJ2-1; 8 bases map to TRBD2. Germline CDR1 reads MNHNY; CDR2 reads SVGAGI (reference sequence). Unmatched junction bases numbered 13, after V lost 5 bases and J lost 7 bases. The CDR3 contains 16 residues. CDR3 sequence reads: CASSPSAGVGFNEQFF. Here the CDR3 DNA reads TGTGCCAGCAGTCCCTCAGCGGGAGTCGGTTTTAATGAGCAGTTCTTC.

Only a few counts were recorded for this clone. The CDR3 region is CASSGSAEAFF. CDR3 in DNA: TGTGCCAGCAGTGGGAGTGCTGAAGCTTTCTTT. This chain uses TRBV9 with TRBJ1-1; D is unclear. The germline V gene encodes CDR1 SGDLS and CDR2 YYNGEE. V was clipped by 5 bases and J by 6 bases, with 8 bases between them. The CDR3 contains 11 residues.

The gene calls are TRBV28 and TRBJ1-5, with 8 bases fitting TRBD1. The length of the CDR3 is 14 residues. V shed 8 bases, J shed 4 bases, and the junction held 7 bases outside the gene matches. The V gene's germline CDR1 is MDHEN and CDR2 SYDVKM. CDR3 bases: TGTGCCAGCGTAGGGTGGACAGGGAATCAGCCCCAGCATTTT. Translation: CASVGWTGNQPQHF.

This clone was observed a handful of times. Here the CDR3 DNA reads TGCGCCAGCAGCCAAGTGGGACTAGGAACGGATACGCAGTATTTT. It translates to CASSQVGLGTDTQYF. This rearrangement joins TRBV4-1 to TRBJ2-3, with 8 bases lining up with TRBD2. V lost 1 base, J lost 6 bases, and 6 bases stayed unmatched. CDR1 is MGHRA and CDR2 is YSYEKL in the germline V gene. The length of the CDR3 is 15 residues.

The V gene is TRBV7-2, the J gene TRBJ2-7; the D gene could be TRBD1 or TRBD2 (5 bases each). Germline V lookup: CDR1 SGHTA, CDR2 FQGNSA. Trimming left V 5 bases short and J 3 bases short, with 11 bases between. The CDR3 spans 13 residues. The CDR3 DNA sequence: TGTGCCAGCAGCCCCAGGGACGGCTACGAGCAGTACTTC. Translation: CASSPRDGYEQYF.

The V and J genes are TRBV7-9 and TRBJ2-3; 11 bases match TRBD2. The CDR3 runs to 15 residues. With V trimmed by 2 bases and J by 4 bases, 2 bases remained unmatched. Germline V gene data show CDR1 as SEHNR and CDR2 as FQNEAQ (reference sequence). CDR3: CASSLTSGRPDTQYF. CDR3 nucleotides: TGTGCCAGCAGCTTAACTAGCGGGAGACCAGATACGCAGTATTTT.

This chain uses TRBV4-2 with TRBJ1-2; D is unclear. CDR3 length: 15 residues. V gave up 0 bases and J gave up 2 bases, with 10 bases separating them. Germline CDR1 is LGHNA and CDR2 is YNFKEQ. DNA of the CDR3: TGTGCCAGCAGCCAAGAGGCAGCTACCAACTATGGCTACACCTTC. It specifies CASSQEAATNYGYTF.

This clone came up once. This chain joins TRBV28 and TRBJ2-5; weak D call: TRBD2 (6 bases). V was trimmed by 2 bases and J by 5 bases, leaving 15 bases between them. The CDR3 is made up of 15 amino acids. The germline V gene encodes CDR1 MDHEN and CDR2 SYDVKM. DNA of the CDR3: TGTGCCAGCAGTTTACGGCGGGATGGGGGGGAGACCCAGTACTTC. Amino acids: CASSLRRDGGETQYF.